This record covers a single T cell receptor (beta chain). The data originate from a study of CD8+CD57+ T cells in acquired aplastic anemia. Patients included in sequencing had previously demonstrated CD8+CD57+ cell expansion by flow cytometry. V shed 0 bases and J shed 6 bases, with 13 bases lying between them. The CDR3 length is 15 residues. Germline V gives CDR1 SGDLS, CDR2 YYNGEE. TCR beta VDJ and CDR3 were profiled, and genomic DNA was the template. TCRdb re-analysed the reads in MiXCR, keeping a single row per CDR3 protein. Of roughly 220,000 distinct CDR3 sequences in the sample, over 55% were seen once.

The clonotype was recovered from a human donor with aplastic anemia. This sequence joins TRBV9 and TRBJ2-1; weak D call: TRBD1 (5 bases). The sequenced sample consisted of sorted CD4+, CD8+, or CD8+CD57+ T cells (not recorded which) from PBMCs. The CDR3 spells CASSVGRADSNEQFF. CDR3 nucleotide sequence: TGTGCCAGCAGCGTAGGCAGGGCCGACAGCAATGAGCAGTTCTTC.